This TCR beta chain was sequenced in a study of radiotherapy plus CTLA-4 blockade in lung cancer. Study overall: Among all patients, around 18% showed objective responses, while roughly 30% had disease control.

This clone has a handful of counts. As yet, its antigen is unknown. With ipilimumab providing CTLA-4 blockade, focal radiation was administered to patients who had chemo-refractory metastatic non-small-cell lung cancer. Study conclusions and caveats: In blood, after radiotherapy plus ipilimumab, tumor-derived TCR clones expanded. With interferon-beta, early dynamics of blood T cell clones were reported to best predict response.

CDR1 is MGHRA, CDR2 YSYEKL, per germline. Trimming pared 1 base from V and 0 bases from J, leaving 13 bases between. The CDR3 contains 17 residues. The protocol was immunoSEQ multiplex PCR, while the TCRdb copy is restricted to in-frame clones and leaves out a portion. The repertoire holds about 91,000 clones, with roughly 78% as singletons. The receptor comes from a human donor with non-small cell lung cancer that progressed on radiotherapy plus ipilimumab. The rearrangement uses TRBV4-1 and TRBJ1-3; D call uncertain. The sequences come from peripheral blood, collected from a patient treated with radiotherapy plus ipilimumab. This CDR3 is CASSQGFGSVSGNTIYF. As DNA, the CDR3 is TGCGCCAGCAGCCAAGGCTTCGGCAGTGTCTCTGGAAACACCATATATTTT.